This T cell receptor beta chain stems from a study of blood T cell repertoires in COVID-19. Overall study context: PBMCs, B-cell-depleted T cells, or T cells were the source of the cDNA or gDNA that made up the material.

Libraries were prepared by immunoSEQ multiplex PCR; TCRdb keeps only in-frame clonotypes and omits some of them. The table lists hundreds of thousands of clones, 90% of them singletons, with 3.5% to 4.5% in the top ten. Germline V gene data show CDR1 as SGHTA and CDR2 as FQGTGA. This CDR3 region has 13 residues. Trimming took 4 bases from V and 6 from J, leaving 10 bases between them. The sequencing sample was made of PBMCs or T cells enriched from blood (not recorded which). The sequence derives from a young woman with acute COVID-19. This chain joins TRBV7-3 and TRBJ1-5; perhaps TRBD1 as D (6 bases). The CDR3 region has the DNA TGTGCCAGCAGCTCGACAGGCGGTCAGCCCCAGCATTTT. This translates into CASSSTGGQPQHF.